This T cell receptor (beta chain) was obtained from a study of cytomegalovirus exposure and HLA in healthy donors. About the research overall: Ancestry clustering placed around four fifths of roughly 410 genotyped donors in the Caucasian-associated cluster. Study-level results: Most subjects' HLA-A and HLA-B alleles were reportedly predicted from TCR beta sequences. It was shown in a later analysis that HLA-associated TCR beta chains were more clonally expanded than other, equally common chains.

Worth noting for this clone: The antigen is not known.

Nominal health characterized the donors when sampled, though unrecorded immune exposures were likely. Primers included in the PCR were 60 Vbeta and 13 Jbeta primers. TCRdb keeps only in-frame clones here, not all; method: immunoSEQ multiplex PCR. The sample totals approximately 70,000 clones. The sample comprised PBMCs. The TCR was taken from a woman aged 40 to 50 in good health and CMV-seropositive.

The CDR3 is CASSLYRGPSYEQYF. CDR3 DNA sequence: TGTGCCAGCAGCTTGTACAGGGGACCCTCCTACGAGCAGTACTTC. The chain carries TRBV5-4 and TRBJ2-7; 7 nucleotides agree with TRBD1. CDR1 and CDR2 from the germline V gene are SGHNT and YYREEE (reference sequence). CDR3 length: 15 residues. The ends lost 1 base at V and 0 bases at J; junction bases unmatched: 4. The whole variable domain, remainder taken from reference TRBV5-4 and TRBJ2-7, is ETGVTQSPTHLIKTRGQQVTLRCSSQSGHNTVSWYQQALGQGPQFIFQYYREEENGRGNFPPRFSGLQFPNYSSELNVNALELDDSALYLCASSLYRGPSYEQYFGPGTRLTVT.